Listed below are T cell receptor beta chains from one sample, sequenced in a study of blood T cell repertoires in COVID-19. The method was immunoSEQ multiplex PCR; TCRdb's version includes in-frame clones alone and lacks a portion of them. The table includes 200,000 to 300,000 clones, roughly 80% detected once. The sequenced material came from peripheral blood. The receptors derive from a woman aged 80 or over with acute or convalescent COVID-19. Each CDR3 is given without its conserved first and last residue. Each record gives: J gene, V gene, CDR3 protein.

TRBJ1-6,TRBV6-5,ASSYGDREMSPLH
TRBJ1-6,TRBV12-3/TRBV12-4,ASSFPNSPLH
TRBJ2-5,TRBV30,AWTPQKETQY
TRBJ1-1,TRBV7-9,ASSPPPRTGRMNTEAF
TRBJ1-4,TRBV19,ASSIEGTAGPGGKLF
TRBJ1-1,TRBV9,ASSGTPGQGVLAF
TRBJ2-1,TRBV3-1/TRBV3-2,ASSPRGISGGAGEQF
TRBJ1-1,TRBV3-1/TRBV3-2,ASSPGQGSTEAF
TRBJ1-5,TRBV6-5,ASSSDRGTYQPQH
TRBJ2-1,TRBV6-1,ASSAGTGSGYNEQF
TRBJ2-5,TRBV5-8,ASSLGHGQGLETQY
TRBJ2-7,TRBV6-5,ASSSLASLLYEQY
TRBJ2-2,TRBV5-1,ASSLAGTGSTGELF
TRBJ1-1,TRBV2,ASSGGGTAEAF
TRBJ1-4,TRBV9,ASSVGQGRANEKLF
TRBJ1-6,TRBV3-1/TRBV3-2,ASSQLPGSSYNSPLH
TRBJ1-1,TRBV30,ASGTGRTEAF
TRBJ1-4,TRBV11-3,ASSFMCLEKLF
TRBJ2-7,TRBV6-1,ASSEPRGGPSYEQY
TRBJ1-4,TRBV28,ASSVTGMEEKLF
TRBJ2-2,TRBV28,ASSWGQGANTGELF
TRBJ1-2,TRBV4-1,ASSQAGGNYGYT
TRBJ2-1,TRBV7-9,ASSLLAGAYNEQF
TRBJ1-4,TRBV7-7,ASSLGRRSNEKLF
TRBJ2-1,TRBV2,ASAVPGGVSEQF
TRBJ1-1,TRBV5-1,ASSDHLGQGGTEAF
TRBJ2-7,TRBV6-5,ASSYSRGLYEQY
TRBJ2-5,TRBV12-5,ASGSTRETQY
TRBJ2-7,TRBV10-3,AISEQGPSGYFEQY
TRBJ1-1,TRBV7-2,ASSLAPGGADTEAF
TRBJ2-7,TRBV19,ASSGQESHEQY
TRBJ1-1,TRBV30,AWREKGQGGEAF
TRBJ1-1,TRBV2,ASRITGTGNTEAF
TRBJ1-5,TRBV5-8,ASSDWPEPQH
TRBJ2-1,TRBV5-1,ASSLGRTSGFYNEQF